A single sample gave rise to the 10 T cell receptor beta chains below, sequenced in a study of regulatory T cells in long-lasting Graves disease. Time point given: persistent/refractory GD, antithyroid drugs over 5 years with positive TRAb. Extracted RNA from PBMCs served as the source of the TCR library. Library construction for TCR beta used iRepertoire HTBI primers and Arm-PCR of CDR3 regions. TCRdb itself ran the multiplex PCR reads through MiXCR, one entry per CDR3 protein. The sample includes about 430,000 distinct CDR3 sequences, 21% of them seen just once. This material consisted of peripheral blood mononuclear cells (PBMCs), taken when the disease was refractory, from a patient treated with antithyroid drugs. The source of these receptors is a female donor with Graves disease.

On this clonotype itself: An end of the junction differs from the germline gene, which may be a read error. The rearrangement joins TRBV18 to TRBJ1-1, with D perhaps matching TRBD1 (6 bases). The CDR3 has 13 amino acids. The germline gives CDR1 KGHSH, CDR2 LQKENI. The CDR3: CASSGGGDTEAFF. The CDR3 DNA reads TGTGCCAGCTCGGGCGGGGGGGACACCGAAGCTTTCTTT. Drawing the rest from reference TRBV18 and TRBJ1-1, the complete variable domain is NAGVMQNPRHLVRRRGQEARLRCSPMKGHSHVYWYRQLPEEGLKFMVYLQKENIIDESGMPKERFSAEFPKEGPSILRIQQVVRGDSAAYFCASSGGGDTEAFFGQGTRLTVV.

This clonotype was seen a few times. The chain joins TRBV29-1 to TRBJ2-2; 11 nucleotides match TRBD2. CDR3 length: 15 residues. The germline CDR1 and CDR2 sequences are SQVTM and ANQGSEA. V shed 5 bases and J 5 bases; nucleotides not matched to a gene: 7. The CDR3 sequence: CSVITSGRGTGELFF. In DNA form, the CDR3 reads TGCAGCGTTATAACTAGCGGGAGAGGTACCGGGGAGCTGTTTTTT.

Regarding this clonotype: A single base separates this from a much larger clone, so it may be a read error. The rearrangement links TRBV7-2 to TRBJ1-5; 9 bases map to TRBD1. Germline V CDR1 and CDR2: SGHTA, FQGNSA. The length of the CDR3 is 16 residues. The CDR3 DNA follows: TGTGCCGGCAGTCTTTATACAGGGGGCATCGATCAGCCCCAGCATTTT. It is translated as CAGSLYTGGIDQPQHF.

This clonotype was found many times. The chain employs TRBV2 and TRBJ1-1; tentatively, D is TRBD1 (5 bases). The CDR3 covers 14 residues. Germline loops: CDR1 SNHLY, CDR2 FYNNEI. V lost 9 bases, J lost 1 base, and 15 bases lay in between. The CDR3 region is CASKRRDENTEAFF. The CDR3 region has the DNA TGTGCCAGTAAACGACGGGACGAGAACACTGAAGCTTTCTTT.

In its sample, this clonotype was seen a few times. V usage is TRBV9 and J usage is TRBJ2-5; perhaps D is TRBD1 or TRBD2 (5 bases each). Germline values: CDR1 SGDLS, CDR2 YYNGEE. CDR3 length equals 14 residues. The germline V and J ends were trimmed by 1 base and 5 bases, with 12 bases remaining between them. CDR3 protein: CASSVSDWGETQYF. CDR3 in DNA: TGTGCCAGCAGCGTATCCGATTGGGGGGAGACCCAGTACTTC. Full variable domain (outside the CDR3, taken from reference TRBV9 and TRBJ2-5): DSGVTQTPKHLITATGQRVTLRCSPRSGDLSVYWYQQSLDQGLQFLIQYYNGEERAKGNILERFSAQQFPDLHSELNLSSLELGDSALYFCASSVSDWGETQYFGPGTRLLVL.

This clonotype was picked up a small number of times. The chain recombines TRBV28 with TRBJ2-1; D is perhaps TRBD1 (6 bases). The CDR3 has 15 amino acids. V shed 6 bases and J shed 0 bases, with 12 bases lying between them. Per germline, CDR1 MDHEN and CDR2 SYDVKM. CDR3 region: CASSEGGSSYNEQFF. In DNA, the CDR3 is TGTGCCAGCAGCGAAGGGGGAAGCTCCTACAATGAGCAGTTCTTC.

This clonotype appeared once. The V gene is TRBV30, the J gene TRBJ2-2, with a possible D match to TRBD1 (6 bases). CDR1 is GTSNPN, CDR2 SVGIG, per germline (reference sequence). With 2 bases removed from V and 0 bases from J, the gap between germline ends came to 10 bases. The CDR3 contains 15 residues. The CDR3 reads CAWSRGHTNTGELFF. CDR3 in DNA: TGTGCCTGGAGTCGGGGACATACGAACACCGGGGAGCTGTTTTTT.

V gene TRBV27 combines with J gene TRBJ2-7; D is uncertain. In germline, CDR1 is MNHEY, CDR2 SMNVEV (reference sequence). This CDR3 region has 15 residues. V was shortened by 7 bases and J by 3 bases, with 19 bases between the two germline ends. The CDR3 region has the DNA TGTGCCAGCAAATTCAAAACTTTCACCTACTACGAGCAGTACTTC. Translating gives CASKFKTFTYYEQYF.

The sample holds one count of this clonotype. The V gene is TRBV19, the J gene TRBJ2-7; 12 nucleotides line up with TRBD1. This CDR3 is 15 amino acids long. The germline V gene encodes CDR1 LNHDA and CDR2 SQIVND (reference sequence). V dropped 4 bases and J dropped 7; count of bases not matched to a gene: 8. CDR3 sequence: CASSTGTGGRVEQYF. CDR3 DNA: TGTGCCAGTAGTACCGGGACAGGGGGCCGTGTAGAGCAGTACTTC. The full variable domain, with the rest looked up from reference TRBV19 and TRBJ2-7, is DGGITQSPKYLFRKEGQNVTLSCEQNLNHDAMYWYRQDPGQGLRLIYYSQIVNDFQKGDIAEGYSVSREKKESFPLTVTSAQKNPTAFYLCASSTGTGGRVEQYFGPGTRLTVT.

The rearrangement uses TRBV5-1 and TRBJ1-2; a possible D gene is TRBD1 (6 bases). V lost 3 bases, J lost 10 bases, and 16 bases lay in between. Germline V gene sequence: CDR1 SGHRS, CDR2 YFSETQ. The CDR3 sequence is 13 residues long. As DNA, the CDR3 is TGCGCCAGCAGCTATACCGTCGGGGGCATCTACACCTTC. Translating gives CASSYTVGGIYTF.